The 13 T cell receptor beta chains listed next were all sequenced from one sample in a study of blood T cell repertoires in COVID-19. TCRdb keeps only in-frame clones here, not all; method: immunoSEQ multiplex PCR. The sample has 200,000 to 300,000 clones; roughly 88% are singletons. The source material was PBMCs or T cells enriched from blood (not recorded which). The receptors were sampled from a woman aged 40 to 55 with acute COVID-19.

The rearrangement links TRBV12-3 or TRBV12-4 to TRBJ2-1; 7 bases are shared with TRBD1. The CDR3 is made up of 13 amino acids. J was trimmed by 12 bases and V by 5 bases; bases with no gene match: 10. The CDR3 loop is CASSLTYRDRQFF. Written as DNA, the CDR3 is TGTGCCAGCAGTCTGACATACAGGGACAGGCAGTTCTTC.

DNA for the CDR3: TGTGCCTGGAGTGTAGGGGGCTCGGTTCGTAACTATGGCTACACCTTC. It specifies CAWSVGGSVRNYGYTF. The chain recombines TRBV30 with TRBJ1-2, with TRBD1 identical over 7 bases. The CDR3 consists of 16 residues. In germline, CDR1 is GTSNPN, CDR2 SVGIG (reference sequence). With 0 bases clipped from V and 1 base from J, the junction kept 8 bases outside the gene matches.

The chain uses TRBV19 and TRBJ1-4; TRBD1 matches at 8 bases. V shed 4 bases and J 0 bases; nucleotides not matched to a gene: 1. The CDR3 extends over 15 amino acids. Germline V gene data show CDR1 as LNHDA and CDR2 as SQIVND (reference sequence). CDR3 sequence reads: CASSTTGATNEKLFF. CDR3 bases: TGTGCCAGTAGTACGACAGGGGCAACTAATGAAAAACTGTTTTTT.

CDR3 loop: CASSQSGQGARGYTF. The DNA of the CDR3 is TGCGCCAGCAGCCAATCCGGACAGGGGGCAAGGGGCTACACCTTC. The V gene is TRBV4-1, the J gene TRBJ1-2, with TRBD1 matching over 11 bases. Germline values: CDR1 MGHRA, CDR2 YSYEKL. V trimming: 2 bases; J trimming: 8 bases; junction bases outside the gene matches: 7. The CDR3 contains 15 residues.

CDR3 protein: CASSKNRGPTEAFF. The CDR3 nucleotides are TGTGCCAGCAGCAAAAACAGGGGGCCGACTGAAGCTTTCTTT. The chain employs TRBV6-5 and TRBJ1-1; 9 bases are shared with TRBD1. Germline CDR1 MNHEY, CDR2 SVGAGI. The CDR3 has 14 amino acids. The V and J ends lost 6 bases and 5 bases, in that order; junction bases with no gene match: 7.

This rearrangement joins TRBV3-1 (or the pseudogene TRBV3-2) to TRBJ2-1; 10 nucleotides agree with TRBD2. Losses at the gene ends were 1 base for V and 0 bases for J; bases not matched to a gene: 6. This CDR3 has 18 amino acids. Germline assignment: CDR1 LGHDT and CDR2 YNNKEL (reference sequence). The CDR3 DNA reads TGTGCCAGCAGCCAAGGACTAGCGGGTTTGGGCTCCTACAATGAGCAGTTCTTC. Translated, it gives CASSQGLAGLGSYNEQFF.

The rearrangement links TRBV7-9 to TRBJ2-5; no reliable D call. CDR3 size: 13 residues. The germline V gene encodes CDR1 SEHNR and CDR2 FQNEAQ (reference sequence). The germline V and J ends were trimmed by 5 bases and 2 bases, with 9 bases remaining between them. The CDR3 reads CASSPPLQETQYF. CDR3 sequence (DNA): TGTGCCAGCAGCCCCCCCCTTCAAGAGACCCAGTACTTC.

The CDR3 bases are TGTGCCAGCAGCGCCAACAGGGGGCGCCTTGAGCAGTTCTTC. Amino acids: CASSANRGRLEQFF. The chain couples TRBV9 to TRBJ2-1; 9 nucleotides match TRBD1. CDR1 and CDR2 (germline): SGDLS, YYNGEE. The CDR3 is 14 amino acids. With V trimmed by 3 bases and J by 9 bases, 7 bases remained unmatched.

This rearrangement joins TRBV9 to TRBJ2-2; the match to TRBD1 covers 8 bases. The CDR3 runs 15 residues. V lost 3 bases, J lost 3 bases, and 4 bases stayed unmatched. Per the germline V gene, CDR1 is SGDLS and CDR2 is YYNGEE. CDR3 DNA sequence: TGTGCCAGCAGCGGTAGACAGGGGTACACCGGGGAGCTGTTTTTT. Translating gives CASSGRQGYTGELFF.

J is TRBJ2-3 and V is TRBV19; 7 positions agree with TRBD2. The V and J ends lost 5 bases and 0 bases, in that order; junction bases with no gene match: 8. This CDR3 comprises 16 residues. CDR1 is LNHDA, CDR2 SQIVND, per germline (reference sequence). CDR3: CASSPRLAPSTDTQYF. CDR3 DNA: TGTGCCAGTAGTCCCCGACTAGCTCCTAGCACAGATACGCAGTATTTT.

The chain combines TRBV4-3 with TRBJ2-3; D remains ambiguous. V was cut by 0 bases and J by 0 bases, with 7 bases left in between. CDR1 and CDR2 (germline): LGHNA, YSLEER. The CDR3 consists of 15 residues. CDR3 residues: CASSQDLVSTDTQYF. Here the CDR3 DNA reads TGCGCCAGCAGCCAAGATCTAGTAAGCACAGATACGCAGTATTTT.

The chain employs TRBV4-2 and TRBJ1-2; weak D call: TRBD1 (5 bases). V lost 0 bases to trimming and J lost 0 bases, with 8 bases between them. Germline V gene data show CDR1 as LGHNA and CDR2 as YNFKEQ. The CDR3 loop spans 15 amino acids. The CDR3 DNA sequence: TGTGCCAGCAGCCAAGAAGGGGAAGCTAACTATGGCTACACCTTC. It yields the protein CASSQEGEANYGYTF.

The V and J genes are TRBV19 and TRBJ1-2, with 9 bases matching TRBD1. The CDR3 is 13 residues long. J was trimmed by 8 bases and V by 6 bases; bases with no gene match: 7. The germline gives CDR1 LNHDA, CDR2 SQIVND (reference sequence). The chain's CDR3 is CASRGDRAPGYTF. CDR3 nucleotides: TGTGCCAGTAGAGGGGACAGGGCGCCCGGCTACACCTTC.